Listed below are T cell receptor beta chains from one sample, sequenced in a study of blood T cell repertoires in COVID-19. Repertoires were generated with immunoSEQ multiplex PCR, while TCRdb's copy carries only in-frame clones and drops some. The sample consists of roughly 90,000 clones, roughly 88% of them appearing once. The sample was peripheral blood. These receptors came from a woman aged 80 or older with COVID-19, enrolled during active disease. Both conserved end residues are trimmed from each CDR3.

j_call: TRBJ1-2
v_call: TRBV18
cdr3_aa: ASSATVYYGYT

j_call: TRBJ2-7
v_call: TRBV18
cdr3_aa: ASSPLVQGARNEQY

j_call: TRBJ2-1
v_call: TRBV7-2
cdr3_aa: ASSLDPVEGEQF

j_call: TRBJ2-3
v_call: TRBV9
cdr3_aa: ASSVGAGAADTQY

j_call: TRBJ2-1
v_call: TRBV29-1
cdr3_aa: SVATSGPLGVEQF

j_call: TRBJ1-1
v_call: TRBV11-3
cdr3_aa: ASSFEKNTEAF

j_call: TRBJ2-2
v_call: TRBV9
cdr3_aa: ASSVHNTGELF

j_call: TRBJ2-1
v_call: TRBV6-5
cdr3_aa: ASGTSGSYNEQF

j_call: TRBJ2-7
v_call: TRBV10-3
cdr3_aa: AIRGEVHSEQY

j_call: TRBJ2-7
v_call: TRBV5-1
cdr3_aa: ASSRGTGVSEQY

j_call: TRBJ2-3
v_call: TRBV27
cdr3_aa: ASSSGLGTGGTDTQY